This paragraph reports one TCR beta chain. The antigen is not known. TCRdb's copy holds only in-frame clones and misses some; the assay was immunoSEQ multiplex PCR. Of millions of clones in the sample, 90% to 95% were seen once. Germline V lookup: CDR1 ENHRY, CDR2 SYGVKD. The CDR3 totals 18 residues. J lost 4 bases, V lost 3 bases, and 7 bases had no gene match. Every contributor of samples was a Caucasian grown-up residing in Nashville, Tennessee. These data are taken from a study of shared clonotypes between healthy human individuals. The study's findings and limits: Compared with memory subsets, naive subsets generally had larger estimated richness.

Sequencing used naive CD4+ T cells from PBMCs. Subset in this sample: CD45RA+ positively selected. The TCR originated in a man aged 18 to 30 in good health. Some clones in this sample may be carry-over from other donors' samples. The chain couples TRBV10-3 to TRBJ2-1; 15 bases map to TRBD2. The CDR3, as DNA: TGTGCCATCAGTGATGTAGGGACTAGCGGGAGGCCTTACAATGAGCAGTTCTTC. It yields the protein CAISDVGTSGRPYNEQFF.